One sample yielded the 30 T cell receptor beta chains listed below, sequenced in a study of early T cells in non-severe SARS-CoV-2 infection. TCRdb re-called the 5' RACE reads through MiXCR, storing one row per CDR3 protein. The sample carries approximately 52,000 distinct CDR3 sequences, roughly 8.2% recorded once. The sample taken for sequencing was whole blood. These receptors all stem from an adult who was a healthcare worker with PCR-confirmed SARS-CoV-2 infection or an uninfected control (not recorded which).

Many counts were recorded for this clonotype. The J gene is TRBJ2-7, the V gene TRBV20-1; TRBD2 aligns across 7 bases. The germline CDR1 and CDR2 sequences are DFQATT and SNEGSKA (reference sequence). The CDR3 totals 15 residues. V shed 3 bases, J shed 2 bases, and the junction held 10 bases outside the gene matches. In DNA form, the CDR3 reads TGCAGTGCTAGGGGTAGACTAGCATCAACCTACGAGCAGTACTTC. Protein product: CSARGRLASTYEQYF.

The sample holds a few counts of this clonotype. For the CDR3, the DNA is TGTGCCAGCAGCTCCATAGCGGGAGGGATAAATGAGCAGTTCTTC. Protein sequence: CASSSIAGGINEQFF. The V call is TRBV7-3, the J call TRBJ2-1; 11 bases line up with TRBD2. The CDR3 loop spans 15 amino acids. The ends lost 4 bases at V and 7 bases at J; junction bases unmatched: 6. From germline, CDR1 is SGHTA and CDR2 FQGTGA.

The CDR3 DNA follows: TGCAGTGCTCACCGACAGACTATGACCTATGGCTACACCTTC. It specifies CSAHRQTMTYGYTF. The gene calls are TRBV20-1 and TRBJ1-2; TRBD1 is a possible D gene (5 bases). CDR3 length: 14 residues. CDR1 and CDR2 from the germline V gene are DFQATT and SNEGSKA (reference sequence). Trimming removed 5 bases at V and 4 bases at J, with 17 bases between.

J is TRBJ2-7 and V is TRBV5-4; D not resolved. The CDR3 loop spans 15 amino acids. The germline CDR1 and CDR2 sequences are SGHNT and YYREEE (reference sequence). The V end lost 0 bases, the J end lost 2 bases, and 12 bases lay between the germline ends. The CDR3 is CASSLGWQDAYEQYF. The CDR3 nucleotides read TGTGCCAGCAGCTTGGGATGGCAGGACGCCTACGAGCAGTACTTC.

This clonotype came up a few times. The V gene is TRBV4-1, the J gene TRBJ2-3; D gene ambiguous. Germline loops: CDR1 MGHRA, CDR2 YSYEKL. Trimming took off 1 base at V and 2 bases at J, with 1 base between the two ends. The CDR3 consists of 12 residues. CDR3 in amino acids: CASSQATDTQYF. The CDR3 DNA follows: TGCGCCAGCAGCCAAGCCACAGATACGCAGTATTTT.

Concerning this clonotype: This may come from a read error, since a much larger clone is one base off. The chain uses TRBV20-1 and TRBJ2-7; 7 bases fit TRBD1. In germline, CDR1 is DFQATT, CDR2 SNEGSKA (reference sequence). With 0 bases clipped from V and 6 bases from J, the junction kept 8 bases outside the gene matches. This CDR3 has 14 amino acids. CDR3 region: CSARERTGIGEQYF. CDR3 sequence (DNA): TGCAGTGCTAGAGAGCGGACAGGCATTGGCGAGCAGTACTTC.

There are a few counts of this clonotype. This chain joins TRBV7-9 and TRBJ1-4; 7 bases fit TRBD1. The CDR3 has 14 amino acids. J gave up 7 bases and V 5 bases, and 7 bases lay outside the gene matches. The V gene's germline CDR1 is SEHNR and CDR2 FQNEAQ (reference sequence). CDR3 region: CASSTATGIEKLFF. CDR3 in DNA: TGTGCCAGCAGCACAGCGACAGGGATTGAAAAACTGTTTTTT.

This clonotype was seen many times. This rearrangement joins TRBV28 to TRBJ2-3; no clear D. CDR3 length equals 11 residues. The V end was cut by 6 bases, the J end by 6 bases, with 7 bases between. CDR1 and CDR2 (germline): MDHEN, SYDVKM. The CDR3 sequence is CASRGPDTQYF. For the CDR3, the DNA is TGTGCCAGCAGGGGTCCCGATACGCAGTATTTT.

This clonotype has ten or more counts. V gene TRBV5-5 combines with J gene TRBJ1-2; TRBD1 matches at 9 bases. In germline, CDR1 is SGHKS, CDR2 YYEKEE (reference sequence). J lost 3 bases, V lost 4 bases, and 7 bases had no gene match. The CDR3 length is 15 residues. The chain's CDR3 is CASSPGQGWDYGYTF. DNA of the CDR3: TGTGCCAGCAGCCCGGGACAGGGCTGGGACTATGGCTACACCTTC. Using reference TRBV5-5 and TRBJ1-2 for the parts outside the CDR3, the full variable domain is DAGVTQSPTHLIKTRGQQVTLRCSPISGHKSVSWYQQVLGQGPQFIFQYYEKEERGRGNFPDRFSARQFPNYSSELNVNALLLGDSALYLCASSPGQGWDYGYTFGSGTRLTVV.

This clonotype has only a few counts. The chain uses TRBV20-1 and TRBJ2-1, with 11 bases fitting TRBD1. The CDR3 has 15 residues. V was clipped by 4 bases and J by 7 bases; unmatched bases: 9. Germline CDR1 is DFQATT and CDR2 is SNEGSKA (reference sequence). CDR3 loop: CSANAMGTGGNEQFF. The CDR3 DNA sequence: TGCAGTGCTAACGCGATGGGGACAGGGGGTAATGAGCAGTTCTTC.

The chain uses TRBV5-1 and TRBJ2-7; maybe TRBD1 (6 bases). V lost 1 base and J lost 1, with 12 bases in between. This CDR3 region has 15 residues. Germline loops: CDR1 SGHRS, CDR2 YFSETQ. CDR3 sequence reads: CASSLSQGLSYEQYF. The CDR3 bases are TGCGCCAGCAGCTTGTCTCAGGGGTTGTCCTACGAGCAGTACTTC.

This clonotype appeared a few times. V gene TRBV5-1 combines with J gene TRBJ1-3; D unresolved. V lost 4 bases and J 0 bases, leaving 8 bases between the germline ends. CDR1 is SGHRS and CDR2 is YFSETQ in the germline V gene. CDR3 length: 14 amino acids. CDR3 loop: CASSTSGSGNTIYF. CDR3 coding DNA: TGCGCCAGCAGCACGTCAGGCTCTGGAAACACCATATATTTT. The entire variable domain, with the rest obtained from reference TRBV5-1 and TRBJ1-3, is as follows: KAGVTQTPRYLIKTRGQQVTLSCSPISGHRSVSWYQQTPGQGLQFLFEYFSETQRNKGNFPGRFSGRQFSNSRSEMNVSTLELGDSALYLCASSTSGSGNTIYFGEGSWLTVV.

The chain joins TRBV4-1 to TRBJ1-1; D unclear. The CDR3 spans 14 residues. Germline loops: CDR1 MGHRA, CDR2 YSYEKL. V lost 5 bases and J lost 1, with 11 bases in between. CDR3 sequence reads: CASSLPTANTEAFF. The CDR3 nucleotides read TGCGCCAGCAGCTTACCGACGGCGAACACTGAAGCTTTCTTT.

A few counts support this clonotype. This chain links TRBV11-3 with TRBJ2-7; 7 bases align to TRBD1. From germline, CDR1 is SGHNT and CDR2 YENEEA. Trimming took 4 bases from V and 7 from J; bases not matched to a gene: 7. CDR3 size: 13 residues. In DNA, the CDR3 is TGTGCCAGCAGCTACATGACAGGGCGGGAGCAGTACTTC. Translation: CASSYMTGREQYF.

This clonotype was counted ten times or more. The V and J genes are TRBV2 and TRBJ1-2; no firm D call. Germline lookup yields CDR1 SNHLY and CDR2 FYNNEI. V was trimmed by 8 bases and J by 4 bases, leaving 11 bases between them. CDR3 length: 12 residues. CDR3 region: CASGRGPYGYTF. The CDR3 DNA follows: TGTGCCAGCGGACGAGGACCCTATGGCTACACCTTC.

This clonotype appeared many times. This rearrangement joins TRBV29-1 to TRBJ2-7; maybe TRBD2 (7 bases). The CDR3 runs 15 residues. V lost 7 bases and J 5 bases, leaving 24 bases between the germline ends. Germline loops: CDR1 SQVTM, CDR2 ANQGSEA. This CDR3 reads CSAGGLGGPFHEQYF. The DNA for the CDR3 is TGCAGCGCCGGGGGGCTGGGGGGTCCCTTCCACGAGCAGTACTTC.

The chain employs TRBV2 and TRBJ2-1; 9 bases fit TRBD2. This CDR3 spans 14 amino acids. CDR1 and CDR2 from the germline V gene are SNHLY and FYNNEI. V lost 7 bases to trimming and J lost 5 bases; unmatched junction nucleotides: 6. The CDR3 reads CASILERGDNEQFF. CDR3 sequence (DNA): TGTGCCAGCATCCTCGAGCGGGGGGACAATGAGCAGTTCTTC.

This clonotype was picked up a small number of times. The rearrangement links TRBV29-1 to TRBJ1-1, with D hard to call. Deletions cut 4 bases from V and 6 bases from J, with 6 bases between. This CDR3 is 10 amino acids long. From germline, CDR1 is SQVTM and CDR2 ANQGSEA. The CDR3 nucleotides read TGCAGCGTTGCGAGCGCTGAAGCTTTCTTT. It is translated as CSVASAEAFF.

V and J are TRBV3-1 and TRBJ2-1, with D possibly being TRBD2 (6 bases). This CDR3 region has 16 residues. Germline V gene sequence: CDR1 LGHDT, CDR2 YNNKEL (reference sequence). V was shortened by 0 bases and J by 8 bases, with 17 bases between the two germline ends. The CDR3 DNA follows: TGTGCCAGCAGCCAAGAAAGGACCGGGGGAGGAGATGAGCAGTTCTTC. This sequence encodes CASSQERTGGGDEQFF.

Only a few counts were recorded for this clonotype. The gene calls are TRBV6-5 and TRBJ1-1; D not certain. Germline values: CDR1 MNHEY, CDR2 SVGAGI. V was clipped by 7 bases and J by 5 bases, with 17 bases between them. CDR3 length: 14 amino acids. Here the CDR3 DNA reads TGTGCCAGCAATTTTTTAAGGTTGCGAACTGAAGCTTTCTTT. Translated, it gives CASNFLRLRTEAFF.

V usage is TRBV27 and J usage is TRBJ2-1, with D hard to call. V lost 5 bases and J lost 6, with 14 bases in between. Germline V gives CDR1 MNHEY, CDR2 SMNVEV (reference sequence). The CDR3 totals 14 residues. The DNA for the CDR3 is TGTGCCAGCAGTCCACCTAGTTTCTTCAATGAGCAGTTCTTC. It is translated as CASSPPSFFNEQFF.

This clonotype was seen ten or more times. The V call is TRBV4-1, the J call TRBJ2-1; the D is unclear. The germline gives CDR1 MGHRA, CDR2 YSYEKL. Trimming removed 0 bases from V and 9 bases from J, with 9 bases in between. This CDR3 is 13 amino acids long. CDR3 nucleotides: TGCGCCAGCAGCCAAGAGCCTCCGGGTGAGCAGTTCTTC. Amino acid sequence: CASSQEPPGEQFF.

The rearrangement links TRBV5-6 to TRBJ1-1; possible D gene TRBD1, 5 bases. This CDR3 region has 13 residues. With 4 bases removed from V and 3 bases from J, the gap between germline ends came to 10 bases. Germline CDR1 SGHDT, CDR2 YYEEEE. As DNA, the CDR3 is TGTGCCAGCAGCCCTAGGGGTTACACTGAAGCTTTCTTT. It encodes CASSPRGYTEAFF.

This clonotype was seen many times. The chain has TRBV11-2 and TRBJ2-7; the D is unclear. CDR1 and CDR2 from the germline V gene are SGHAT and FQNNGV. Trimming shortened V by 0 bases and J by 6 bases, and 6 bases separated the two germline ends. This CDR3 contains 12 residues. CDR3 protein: CASSLETGEQYF. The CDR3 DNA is TGTGCCAGCAGCTTAGAAACGGGCGAGCAGTACTTC.

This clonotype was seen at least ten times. The CDR3 here is CASSPGGRLRNQPQHF. The CDR3 region has the DNA TGTGCCAGCAGTCCAGGGGGCCGATTGCGGAATCAGCCCCAGCATTTT. The chain joins TRBV27 to TRBJ1-5; TRBD1 aligns across 8 bases. Germline CDR1 reads MNHEY; CDR2 reads SMNVEV (reference sequence). After removal of 5 bases from V and 4 bases from J, the junction contained 10 bases not matched to a gene. There are 16 residues in the CDR3.

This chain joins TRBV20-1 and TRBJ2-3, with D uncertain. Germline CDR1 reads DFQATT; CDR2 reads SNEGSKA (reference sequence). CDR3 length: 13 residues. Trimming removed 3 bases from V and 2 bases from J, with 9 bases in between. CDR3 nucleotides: TGCAGTGCTAGCGTGGACCTCACAGATACGCAGTATTTT. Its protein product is CSASVDLTDTQYF.

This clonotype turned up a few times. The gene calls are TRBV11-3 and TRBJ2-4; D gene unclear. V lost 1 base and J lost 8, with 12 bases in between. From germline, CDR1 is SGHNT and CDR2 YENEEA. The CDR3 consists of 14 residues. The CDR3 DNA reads TGTGCCAGCAGCTTAGCAGCTCTAGAAGACATTCAGTACTTC. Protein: CASSLAALEDIQYF.

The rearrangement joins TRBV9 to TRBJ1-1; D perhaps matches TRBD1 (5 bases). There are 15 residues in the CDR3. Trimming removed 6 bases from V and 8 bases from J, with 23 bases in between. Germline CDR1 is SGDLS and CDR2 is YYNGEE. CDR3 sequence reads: CASTPSGWDDSEAFF. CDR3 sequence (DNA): TGTGCCAGCACCCCCTCCGGGTGGGACGACTCCGAAGCTTTCTTT. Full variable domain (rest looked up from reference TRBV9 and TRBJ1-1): DSGVTQTPKHLITATGQRVTLRCSPRSGDLSVYWYQQSLDQGLQFLIQYYNGEERAKGNILERFSAQQFPDLHSELNLSSLELGDSALYFCASTPSGWDDSEAFFGQGTRLTVV.

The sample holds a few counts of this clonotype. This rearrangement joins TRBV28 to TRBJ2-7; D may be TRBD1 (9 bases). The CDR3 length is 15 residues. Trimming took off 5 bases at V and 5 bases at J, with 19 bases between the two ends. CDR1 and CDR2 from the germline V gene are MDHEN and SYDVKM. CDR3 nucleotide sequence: TGTGCCAGCAGTATTCCGGGACAGGGACTAGACGAGCAGTACTTC. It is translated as CASSIPGQGLDEQYF.

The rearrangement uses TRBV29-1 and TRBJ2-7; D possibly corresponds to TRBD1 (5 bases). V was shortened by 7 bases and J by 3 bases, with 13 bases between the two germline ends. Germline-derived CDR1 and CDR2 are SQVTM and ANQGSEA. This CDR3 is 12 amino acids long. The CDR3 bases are TGCAGCGCCAGCGACAGCCGCTACGAGCAGTACTTC. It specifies CSASDSRYEQYF.